The entry that follows covers one T cell receptor (beta chain) sequence. This entry is derived from a study of T-cell memory formation after mild COVID-19. TCRdb re-analysed the 5' RACE reads in MiXCR, keeping a single row per CDR3 protein. This sample has roughly 130,000 distinct CDR3 sequences; over 15% occur once, and the top ten carry 5.2%. Sequencing was performed on PBMCs or a T cell subset sorted from them (not recorded which). The clonotype comes from a man younger than 30 who had mild COVID-19 (a few samples of this study predate the infection). Cell type and time point are not known.

CDR3 loop: CASSSGTSGGNTDTQYF. The DNA of the CDR3 is TGTGCCAGCAGCTCCGGGACTAGCGGGGGGAATACAGATACGCAGTATTTT. The chain carries TRBV7-3 and TRBJ2-3; 15 bases match TRBD2. Germline V gene lookup returns CDR1 SGHTA and CDR2 FQGTGA. J was trimmed by 3 bases and V by 4 bases; bases with no gene match: 5. This CDR3 spans 17 amino acids.